Below, 3 T cell receptor beta chains from the same sample are listed, as sequenced in a study of blood T cell repertoires in COVID-19. The protocol was immunoSEQ multiplex PCR, while the TCRdb copy is restricted to in-frame clones and leaves out a portion. The top ten clones hold roughly 2% of a sample with 65,000 to 80,000 clones, 86% of them seen once. Material for sequencing was peripheral blood. The receptor source for this set is a man under 40 with acute or convalescent COVID-19.

V is TRBV7-9 and J is TRBJ1-5, with a tentative D call TRBD1 (5 bases). V lost 4 bases to trimming and J lost 4 bases, with 14 bases between them. This CDR3 has 15 amino acids. Germline assignment: CDR1 SEHNR and CDR2 FQNEAQ (reference sequence). DNA for the CDR3: TGTGCCAGCAGCTCTGACAGCCTGGGGAATCAGCCCCAGCATTTT. It codes for CASSSDSLGNQPQHF.

This sequence joins TRBV7-2 and TRBJ1-4; D not resolved. Germline V gene data show CDR1 as SGHTA and CDR2 as FQGNSA. Trimming pared 6 bases from V and 7 bases from J, leaving 15 bases between. The CDR3 sequence is 14 residues long. CDR3 region: CASRPLGSSEKLFF. The CDR3 nucleotides are TGTGCCAGCAGACCGCTAGGGAGTAGTGAAAAACTGTTTTTT.

J is TRBJ1-1 and V is TRBV4-2, with D unresolved. Germline V lookup: CDR1 LGHNA, CDR2 YNFKEQ. The CDR3 length is 14 residues. Trimming removed 0 bases from V and 4 bases from J, with 9 bases in between. The CDR3 region is CASSQERVITEAFF. CDR3 bases: TGTGCCAGCAGCCAAGAGCGGGTAATCACTGAAGCTTTCTTT.